The 5 T cell receptor beta chains presented below share a single source sample, sequenced in a study of blood T cell repertoires in COVID-19. Clones were read by immunoSEQ multiplex PCR, and TCRdb kept only the in-frame ones, dropping some. This table has 250,000 to 350,000 clones, roughly nine tenths appearing once. Sequenced: peripheral blood. These receptors were taken from a woman aged 40 to 50 who had recovered from COVID-19.

This sequence joins TRBV29-1 and TRBJ2-1, with D possibly being TRBD2 (6 bases). Germline V gives CDR1 SQVTM, CDR2 ANQGSEA. The V gene lost 7 bases and the J gene lost 4 bases, with 26 bases spanning the gap. The CDR3 spans 17 residues. The DNA of the CDR3 is TGCAGCGCTAAATCACCCCTCGGGAGCGAGAGATACAATGAGCAGTTCTTC. Protein product: CSAKSPLGSERYNEQFF.

The DNA for the CDR3 is TGCGCCAGCACCTCTGGGGAGGGCCTTCTTGCCGAGCAGTTCTTC. Its protein product is CASTSGEGLLAEQFF. This sequence joins TRBV5-1 and TRBJ2-1; 7 bases align to TRBD2. Germline values: CDR1 SGHRS, CDR2 YFSETQ. The CDR3 extends over 15 amino acids. V was clipped by 6 bases and J by 10 bases; unmatched bases: 16.

The chain joins TRBV5-1 to TRBJ2-1; tentative D call: TRBD2 (6 bases). From germline, CDR1 is SGHRS and CDR2 YFSETQ. V was clipped by 0 bases and J by 4 bases, with 11 bases between them. The CDR3 contains 15 residues. The CDR3 nucleotides read TGCGCCAGCAGCTTGGTGGTGGGAGGATACAATGAGCAGTTCTTC. This encodes CASSLVVGGYNEQFF.

The gene calls are TRBV27 and TRBJ2-2; perhaps TRBD2 as D (5 bases). The V gene lost 3 bases and the J gene lost 4 bases, with 12 bases spanning the gap. The V gene's germline CDR1 is MNHEY and CDR2 SMNVEV (reference sequence). The CDR3 length is 15 residues. The CDR3 region is CASSLWESGTGELFF. The CDR3 bases are TGTGCCAGCAGTTTGTGGGAGAGCGGCACCGGGGAGCTGTTTTTT.

The CDR3 nucleotides read TGTGCCAGCAGTTCCTGGACACCTAACTATGGCTACACCTTC. Its protein product is CASSSWTPNYGYTF. The V gene is TRBV6-1, the J gene TRBJ1-2; a weak D match, TRBD1 (5 bases). This CDR3 region has 14 residues. Trimming took off 5 bases at V and 0 bases at J, with 10 bases between the two ends. Germline lookup yields CDR1 MNHNS and CDR2 SASEGT.